The 14 T cell receptor beta chains reported below all come from one sample, sequenced in a study of blood T cell repertoires in COVID-19. TCRdb keeps only in-frame clones here, not all; method: immunoSEQ multiplex PCR. The sample carries approximately 180,000 clones, over 75% recorded once. Specimen: peripheral blood. These receptors came from a woman aged 65 to 85 with acute or convalescent COVID-19.

This clone came up a few times. The gene calls are TRBV29-1 and TRBJ2-7; 12 bases fit TRBD1. The trim removed 1 base at V and 7 bases at J, leaving 8 bases unmatched. The CDR3 sequence is 15 residues long. Germline V lookup: CDR1 SQVTM, CDR2 ANQGSEA. Here the CDR3 DNA reads TGCAGCGTTGAAGCTGTGGGACAGGGGGCGAATGAGCAGTACTTC. It yields the protein CSVEAVGQGANEQYF.

This chain connects TRBV19 to TRBJ2-7, with TRBD2 matching over 10 bases. The V gene end was trimmed by 5 bases and the J gene end by 3 bases; junction bases not matched to a gene: 10. This CDR3 has 16 residues. Germline values: CDR1 LNHDA, CDR2 SQIVND (reference sequence). CDR3 coding DNA: TGTGCCAGTAGTCCAGGGACTAGCGAGGGGTTCTACGAGCAGTACTTC. It encodes CASSPGTSEGFYEQYF. The full variable domain, with the rest looked up from reference TRBV19 and TRBJ2-7, is DGGITQSPKYLFRKEGQNVTLSCEQNLNHDAMYWYRQDPGQGLRLIYYSQIVNDFQKGDIAEGYSVSREKKESFPLTVTSAQKNPTAFYLCASSPGTSEGFYEQYFGPGTRLTVT.

This chain uses TRBV19 with TRBJ1-6; D unresolved. The CDR3 runs 13 residues. CDR1 and CDR2 (germline): LNHDA, SQIVND (reference sequence). The germline V and J ends were trimmed by 8 bases and 5 bases, with 10 bases remaining between them. The CDR3 DNA follows: TGTGCCAGTGCAGAACAGAATAATTCACCCCTCCACTTT. As protein: CASAEQNNSPLHF.

The chain has TRBV5-4 and TRBJ2-6; D remains unclear. Between the trimmed V and J ends, which lost 4 bases and 3 bases, there was a span of 11 bases. This CDR3 spans 15 amino acids. Germline loops: CDR1 SGHNT, CDR2 YYREEE (reference sequence). CDR3 protein: CASSPRVLGANVLTF. The CDR3 DNA follows: TGTGCCAGCAGCCCTAGAGTACTTGGGGCCAACGTCCTGACTTTC.

The V gene is TRBV19, the J gene TRBJ2-3, with 8 bases matching TRBD1. This CDR3 comprises 15 residues. With 6 bases clipped from V and 0 bases from J, the junction kept 5 bases outside the gene matches. Germline CDR1 reads LNHDA; CDR2 reads SQIVND (reference sequence). Here the CDR3 DNA reads TGTGCCAGTAGGGAGACAGGGGCTAGCACAGATACGCAGTATTTT. Protein: CASRETGASTDTQYF.

The genes are TRBV7-2 and TRBJ1-1, with D hard to call. This CDR3 has 13 amino acids. The ends were cut back, 7 bases at V and 7 bases at J, with 16 bases in the middle. The germline V gene encodes CDR1 SGHTA and CDR2 FQGNSA. This chain's CDR3 is CASTQLPGGEAFF. CDR3 coding DNA: TGTGCCAGCACTCAACTTCCGGGAGGTGAAGCTTTCTTT.

This clone occurred once. The chain recombines TRBV19 with TRBJ2-1, with 13 bases aligning to TRBD2. Germline assignment: CDR1 LNHDA and CDR2 SQIVND (reference sequence). The CDR3 has 15 residues. Trimming took 5 bases from V and 6 from J; bases not matched to a gene: 4. The CDR3 DNA is TGTGCCAGTAGTCCTCGGACTAGCGGGAGCAATGAGCAGTTCTTC. It specifies CASSPRTSGSNEQFF.

The CDR3 nucleotides are TGCGCCAGCAGCTTGAGGTCGACAGGGGGTTCGGCAGATACGCAGTATTTT. It codes for CASSLRSTGGSADTQYF. The chain uses TRBV5-1 and TRBJ2-3, with TRBD1 identical over 9 bases. The CDR3 contains 17 residues. Germline CDR1 is SGHRS and CDR2 is YFSETQ. V gave up 1 base and J gave up 4 bases; unmatched junction bases: 10.

DNA of the CDR3: TGTGCCAGCAGCTGGACTAGCGGGAGCTCAGATACGCAGTATTTT. This gives the protein CASSWTSGSSDTQYF. The chain recombines TRBV5-4 with TRBJ2-3; 13 bases match TRBD2. This CDR3 region has 15 residues. Unmatched junction bases numbered 2, after V lost 3 bases and J lost 4 bases. CDR1 and CDR2 from the germline V gene are SGHNT and YYREEE (reference sequence).

This clone was detected a few times. The chain joins TRBV2 to TRBJ1-1; maybe TRBD1 (6 bases). Trimming removed 11 bases at V and 5 bases at J, with 18 bases between. CDR3 length: 13 amino acids. Germline CDR1 is SNHLY and CDR2 is FYNNEI. CDR3 region: CAGGAQMRTEAFF. As DNA, the CDR3 is TGTGCCGGGGGGGCGCAGATGAGGACTGAAGCTTTCTTT. Together with reference TRBV2 and TRBJ1-1, the CDR3 gives the full variable domain: EPEVTQTPSHQVTQMGQEVILRCVPISNHLYFYWYRQILGQKVEFLVSFYNNEISEKSEIFDDQFSVERPDGSNFTLKIRSTKLEDSAMYFCAGGAQMRTEAFFGQGTRLTVV.

V usage is TRBV12-3 or TRBV12-4 and J usage is TRBJ1-2; weak D call: TRBD1 (5 bases). The CDR3 extends over 13 amino acids. Trimming removed 3 bases from V and 4 bases from J, with 9 bases in between. The CDR3 sequence: CASSLGQIYGYTF. DNA of the CDR3: TGTGCCAGCAGTTTGGGGCAGATCTATGGCTACACCTTC.

Comments on this clone: The same CDR3 also results from other DNA sequences found in this sample. The V and J genes are TRBV5-1 and TRBJ1-4; 9 positions agree with TRBD1. CDR1 is SGHRS, CDR2 YFSETQ, per germline. V lost 4 bases to trimming and J lost 5 bases; unmatched junction nucleotides: 3. The CDR3 loop spans 14 amino acids. In DNA, the CDR3 is TGCGCCAGCAGCCCCGGACAGGGGAATGAAAAACTGTTTTTT. As protein: CASSPGQGNEKLFF.

The V and J genes are TRBV27 and TRBJ2-3, with a tentative D call TRBD1 (5 bases). This CDR3 spans 15 amino acids. Germline loops: CDR1 MNHEY, CDR2 SMNVEV (reference sequence). Trimming shortened V by 6 bases and J by 0 bases, and 13 bases separated the two germline ends. CDR3 DNA sequence: TGTGCCAGCAGACAGGACCCATATAGCACAGATACGCAGTATTTT. Translated: CASRQDPYSTDTQYF.

There are a few counts of this clone. The rearrangement uses TRBV6-2 or TRBV6-3 and TRBJ2-1; 9 bases are a match to TRBD2. Germline lookup yields CDR1 MNHEY and CDR2 SVGEGT. The CDR3 runs to 19 residues. V shed 2 bases, J shed 4 bases, and the junction held 15 bases outside the gene matches. CDR3 protein: CASSYPPVVAGVRYNEQFF. DNA for the CDR3: TGTGCCAGCAGTTACCCTCCCGTGGTAGCGGGAGTTAGGTACAATGAGCAGTTCTTC.